This TCR beta chain came from a study of a mutant IDH1 vaccine in newly diagnosed glioma. Remarks on this clone: Its matching antigen is unknown.

The sample's time point: week 23, last vaccination. Topical imiquimod accompanied each vaccine dose, which consisted of 300 ug of mutant IDH1 20-mer peptide. Only in-frame clones appear in the TCRdb table, and some are missing; sequencing was by immunoSEQ multiplex PCR. The data show approximately 62,000 clones, approximately 85% seen once. Study-level results: Vaccine-induced responses were seen in approximately 93% of patients, spanning several MHC alleles.

Trimming shortened V by 0 bases and J by 3 bases, and 15 bases separated the two germline ends. This CDR3 is 16 amino acids long. In germline, CDR1 is SGHRS, CDR2 YFSETQ. The chain carries TRBV5-1 and TRBJ1-2; D call uncertain. This clonotype was obtained from a man in his thirties or forties with glioma. The sample in question was PBMCs, obtained from a glioma patient whose treatment included an IDH1 peptide vaccine. The CDR3 DNA sequence: TGCGCCAGCAGCTTGGCATCGGGTAAAGCGGACTATGGCTACACCTTC. This codes for CASSLASGKADYGYTF.